Reported below is one T cell receptor beta chain. After removal of 5 bases from V and 1 base from J, the junction contained 2 bases not matched to a gene. Germline V CDR1 and CDR2: GTSNPN, SVGIG (reference sequence). CDR3 length: 14 amino acids. Both 60 Vbeta primers and 13 Jbeta primers went into the PCR. The repertoire was sequenced with immunoSEQ multiplex PCR; TCRdb's copy has only in-frame clones and lacks some. The table counts about 96,000 clones; 3.4% lies in the top ten. This specimen comes from a study of cytomegalovirus exposure and HLA in healthy donors. The TCR comes from a woman between 25 and 40 years old in good health and CMV-seronegative. The sample consisted of PBMCs. The chain links TRBV30 to TRBJ2-3, with 11 positions matching TRBD2. As DNA, the CDR3 is TGTGCCTGGCAACTAGCGGGGGGCACAGATACGCAGTATTTT. Translated, it gives CAWQLAGGTDTQYF.